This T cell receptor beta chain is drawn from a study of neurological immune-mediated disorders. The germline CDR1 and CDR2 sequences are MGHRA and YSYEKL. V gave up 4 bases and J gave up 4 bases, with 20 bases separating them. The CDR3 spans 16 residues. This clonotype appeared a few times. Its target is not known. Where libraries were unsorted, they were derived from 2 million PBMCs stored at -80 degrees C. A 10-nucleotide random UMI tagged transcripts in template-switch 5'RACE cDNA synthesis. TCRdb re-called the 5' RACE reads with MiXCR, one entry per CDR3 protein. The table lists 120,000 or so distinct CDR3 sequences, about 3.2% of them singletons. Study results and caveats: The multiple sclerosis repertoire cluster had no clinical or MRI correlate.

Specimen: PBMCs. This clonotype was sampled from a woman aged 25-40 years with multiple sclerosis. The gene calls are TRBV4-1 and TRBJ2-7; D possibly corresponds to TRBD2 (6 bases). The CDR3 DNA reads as TGCGCCAGCAGCCTCGAGTGGACGGTGGGAGGATACGAGCAGTACTTC. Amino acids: CASSLEWTVGGYEQYF.